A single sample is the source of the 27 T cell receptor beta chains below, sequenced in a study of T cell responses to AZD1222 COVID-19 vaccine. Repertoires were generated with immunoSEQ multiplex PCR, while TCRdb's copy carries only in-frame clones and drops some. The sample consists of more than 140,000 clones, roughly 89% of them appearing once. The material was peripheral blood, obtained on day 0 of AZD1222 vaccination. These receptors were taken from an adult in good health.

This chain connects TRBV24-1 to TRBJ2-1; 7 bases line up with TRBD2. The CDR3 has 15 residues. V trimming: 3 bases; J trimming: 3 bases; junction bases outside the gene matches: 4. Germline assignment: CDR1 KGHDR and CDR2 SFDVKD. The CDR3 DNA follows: TGTGCCACCAGTGATAGGCTAGCGGACTACAATGAGCAGTTCTTC. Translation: CATSDRLADYNEQFF.

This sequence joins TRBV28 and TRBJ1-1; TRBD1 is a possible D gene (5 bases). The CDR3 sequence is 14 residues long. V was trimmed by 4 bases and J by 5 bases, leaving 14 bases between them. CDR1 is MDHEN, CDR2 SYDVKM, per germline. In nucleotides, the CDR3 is TGTGCCAGCAGTTCCCGTGGGGGTAGGACTGAAGCTTTCTTT. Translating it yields CASSSRGGRTEAFF.

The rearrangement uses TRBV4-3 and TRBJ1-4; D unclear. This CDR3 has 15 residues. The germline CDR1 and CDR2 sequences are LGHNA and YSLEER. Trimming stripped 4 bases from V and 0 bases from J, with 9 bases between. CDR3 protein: CASSPARTTNEKLFF. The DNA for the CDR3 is TGCGCCAGCAGCCCTGCGAGAACAACTAATGAAAAACTGTTTTTT.

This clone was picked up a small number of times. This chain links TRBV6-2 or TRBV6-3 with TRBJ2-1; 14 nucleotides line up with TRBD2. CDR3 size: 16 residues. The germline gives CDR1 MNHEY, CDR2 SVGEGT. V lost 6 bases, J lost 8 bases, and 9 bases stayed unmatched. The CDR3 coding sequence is TGTGCCAGCAGCCCGGGACTAGCGGGAGATCGAGATGAGCAGTTCTTC. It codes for CASSPGLAGDRDEQFF.

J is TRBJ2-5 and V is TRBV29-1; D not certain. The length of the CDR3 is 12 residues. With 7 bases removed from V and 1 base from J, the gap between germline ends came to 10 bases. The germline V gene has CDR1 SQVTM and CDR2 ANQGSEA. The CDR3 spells CSGTVAQETQYF. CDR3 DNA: TGCAGCGGTACGGTAGCCCAAGAGACCCAGTACTTC. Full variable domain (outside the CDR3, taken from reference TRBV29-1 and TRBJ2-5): SAVISQKPSRDICQRGTSLTIQCQVDSQVTMMFWYRQQPGQSLTLIATANQGSEATYESGFVIDKFPISRPNLTFSTLTVSNMSPEDSSIYLCSGTVAQETQYFGPGTRLLVL.

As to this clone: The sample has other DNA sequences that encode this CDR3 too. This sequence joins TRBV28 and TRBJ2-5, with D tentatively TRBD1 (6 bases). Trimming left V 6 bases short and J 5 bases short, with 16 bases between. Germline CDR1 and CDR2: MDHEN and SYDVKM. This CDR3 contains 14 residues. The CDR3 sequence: CASSRGQLRETQYF. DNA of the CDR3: TGTGCCAGCAGCCGAGGACAGTTACGGGAGACCCAGTACTTC.

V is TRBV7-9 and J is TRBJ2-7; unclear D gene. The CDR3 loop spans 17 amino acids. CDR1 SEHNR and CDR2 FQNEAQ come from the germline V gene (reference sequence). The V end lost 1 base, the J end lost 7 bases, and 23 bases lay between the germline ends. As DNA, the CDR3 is TGTGCCAGCAGCTTAGGCGTCCAAGACGAATCGACGCGGGAGCAGTACTTC. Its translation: CASSLGVQDESTREQYF.

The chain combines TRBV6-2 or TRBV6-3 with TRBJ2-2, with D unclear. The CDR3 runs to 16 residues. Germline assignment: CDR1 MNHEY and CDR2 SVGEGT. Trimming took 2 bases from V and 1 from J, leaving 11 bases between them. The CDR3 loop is CASSYGPYWNTGELFF. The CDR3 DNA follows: TGTGCCAGCAGTTACGGACCCTACTGGAACACCGGGGAGCTGTTTTTT.

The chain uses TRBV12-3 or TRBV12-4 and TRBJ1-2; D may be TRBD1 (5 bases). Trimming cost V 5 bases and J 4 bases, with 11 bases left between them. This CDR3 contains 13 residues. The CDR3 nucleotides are TGTGCCAGCAGTCCCATGGGGCTCTATGGCTACACCTTC. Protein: CASSPMGLYGYTF.

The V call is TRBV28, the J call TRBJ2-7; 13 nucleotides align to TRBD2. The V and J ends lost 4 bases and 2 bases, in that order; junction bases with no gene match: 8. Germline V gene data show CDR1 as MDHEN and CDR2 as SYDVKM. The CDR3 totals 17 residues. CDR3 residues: CASSSPGLAGLPYEQYF. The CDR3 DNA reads TGTGCCAGCAGTTCTCCGGGACTAGCGGGACTACCCTACGAGCAGTACTTC.

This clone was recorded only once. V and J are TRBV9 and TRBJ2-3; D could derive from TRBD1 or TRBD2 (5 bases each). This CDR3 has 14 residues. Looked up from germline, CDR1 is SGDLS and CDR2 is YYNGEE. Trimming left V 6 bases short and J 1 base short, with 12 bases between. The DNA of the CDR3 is TGTGCCAGCACCCCGGGGCTTGGCACAGATACGCAGTATTTT. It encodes CASTPGLGTDTQYF. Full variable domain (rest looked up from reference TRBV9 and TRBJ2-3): DSGVTQTPKHLITATGQRVTLRCSPRSGDLSVYWYQQSLDQGLQFLIQYYNGEERAKGNILERFSAQQFPDLHSELNLSSLELGDSALYFCASTPGLGTDTQYFGPGTRLTVL.

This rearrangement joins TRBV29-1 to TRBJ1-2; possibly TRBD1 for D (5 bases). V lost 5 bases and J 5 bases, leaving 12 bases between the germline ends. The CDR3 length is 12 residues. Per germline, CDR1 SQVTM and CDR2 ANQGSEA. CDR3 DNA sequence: TGCAGCGTTTGGGGGGTTTGGTATGGCTACACCTTC. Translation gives CSVWGVWYGYTF.

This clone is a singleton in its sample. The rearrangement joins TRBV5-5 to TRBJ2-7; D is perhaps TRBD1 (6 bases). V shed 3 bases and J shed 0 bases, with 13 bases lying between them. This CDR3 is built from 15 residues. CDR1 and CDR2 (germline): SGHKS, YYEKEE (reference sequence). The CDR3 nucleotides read TGTGCCAGCAGCTCTACGGACAGAAGCTCCTACGAGCAGTACTTC. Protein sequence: CASSSTDRSSYEQYF.

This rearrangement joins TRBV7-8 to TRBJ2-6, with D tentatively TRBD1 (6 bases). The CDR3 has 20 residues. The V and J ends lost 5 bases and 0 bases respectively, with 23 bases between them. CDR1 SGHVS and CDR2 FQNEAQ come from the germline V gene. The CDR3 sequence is CASSTQRGQNYHSGANVLTF. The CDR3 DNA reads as TGTGCCAGCAGCACCCAGCGCGGACAGAATTACCACTCTGGGGCCAACGTCCTGACTTTC.

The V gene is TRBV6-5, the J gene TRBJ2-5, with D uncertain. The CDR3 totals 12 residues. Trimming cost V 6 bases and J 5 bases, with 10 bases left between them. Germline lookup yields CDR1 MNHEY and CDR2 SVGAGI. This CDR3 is CASRDEGETQYF. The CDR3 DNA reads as TGTGCCAGCAGGGACGAAGGGGAGACCCAGTACTTC.

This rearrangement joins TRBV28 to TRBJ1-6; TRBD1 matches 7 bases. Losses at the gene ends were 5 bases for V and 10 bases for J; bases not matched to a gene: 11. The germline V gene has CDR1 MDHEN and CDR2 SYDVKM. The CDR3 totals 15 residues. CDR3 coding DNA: TGTGCCAGCAGTCGAAGGGACAGAAGGTCGTCACCCCTCCACTTT. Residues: CASSRRDRRSSPLHF.

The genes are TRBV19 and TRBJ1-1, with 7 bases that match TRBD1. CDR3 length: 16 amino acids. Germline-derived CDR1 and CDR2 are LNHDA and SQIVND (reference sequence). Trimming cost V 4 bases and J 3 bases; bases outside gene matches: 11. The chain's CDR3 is CASSRGGSSFYTEAFF. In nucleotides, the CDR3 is TGTGCCAGTAGTAGAGGGGGCTCGTCATTTTACACTGAAGCTTTCTTT.

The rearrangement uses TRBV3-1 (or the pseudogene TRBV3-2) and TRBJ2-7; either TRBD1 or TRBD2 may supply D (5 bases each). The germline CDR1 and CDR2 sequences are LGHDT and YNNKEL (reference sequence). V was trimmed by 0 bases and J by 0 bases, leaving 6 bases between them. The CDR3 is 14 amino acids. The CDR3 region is CASSQERGSYEQYF. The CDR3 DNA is TGTGCCAGCAGCCAAGAGAGGGGCTCCTACGAGCAGTACTTC.

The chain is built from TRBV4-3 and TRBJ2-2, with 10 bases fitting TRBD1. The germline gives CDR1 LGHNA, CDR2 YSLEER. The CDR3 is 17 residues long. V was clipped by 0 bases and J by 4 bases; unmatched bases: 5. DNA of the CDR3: TGCGCCAGCAGCCAAGAGGGGGACAGGGGAATCACCGGGGAGCTGTTTTTT. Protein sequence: CASSQEGDRGITGELFF.

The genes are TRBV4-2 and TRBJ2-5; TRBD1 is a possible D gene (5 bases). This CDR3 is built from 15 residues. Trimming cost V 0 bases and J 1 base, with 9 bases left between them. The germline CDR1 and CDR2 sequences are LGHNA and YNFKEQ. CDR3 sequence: CASSQDQGVQETQYF. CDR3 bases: TGTGCCAGCAGCCAAGACCAGGGTGTCCAAGAGACCCAGTACTTC.

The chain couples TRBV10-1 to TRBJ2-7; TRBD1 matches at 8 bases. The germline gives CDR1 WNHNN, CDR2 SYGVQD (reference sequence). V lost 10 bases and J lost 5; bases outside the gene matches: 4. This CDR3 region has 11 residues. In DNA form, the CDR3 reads TGCGCCACATCGACAGGGGACGAGCAGTACTTC. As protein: CATSTGDEQYF.

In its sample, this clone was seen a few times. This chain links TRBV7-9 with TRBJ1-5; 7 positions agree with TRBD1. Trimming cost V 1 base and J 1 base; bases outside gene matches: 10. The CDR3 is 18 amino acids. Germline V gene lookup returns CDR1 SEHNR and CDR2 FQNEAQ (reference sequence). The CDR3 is CASSLVDRQGVSNQPQHF. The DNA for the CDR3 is TGTGCCAGCAGCTTAGTGGACCGCCAGGGGGTGAGCAATCAGCCCCAGCATTTT. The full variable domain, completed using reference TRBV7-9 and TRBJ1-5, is DTGVSQNPRHKITKRGQNVTFRCDPISEHNRLYWYRQTLGQGPEFLTYFQNEAQLEKSRLLSDRFSAERPKGSFSTLEIQRTEQGDSAMYLCASSLVDRQGVSNQPQHFGDGTRLSIL.

CDR3 protein: CASGSSGNTIYF. The CDR3, as DNA: TGTGCCAGCGGGAGCTCTGGAAACACCATATATTTT. The J gene is TRBJ1-3, the V gene TRBV6-5, with D unresolved. Per the germline V gene, CDR1 is MNHEY and CDR2 is SVGAGI. V lost 8 bases and J 0 bases, leaving 5 bases between the germline ends. This CDR3 contains 12 residues.

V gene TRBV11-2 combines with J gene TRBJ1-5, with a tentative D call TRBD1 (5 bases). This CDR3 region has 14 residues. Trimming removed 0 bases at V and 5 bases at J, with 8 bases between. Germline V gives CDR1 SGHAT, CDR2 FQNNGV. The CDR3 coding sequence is TGTGCCAGCAGCTTAGAGACAGAAGATCAGCCCCAGCATTTT. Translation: CASSLETEDQPQHF.

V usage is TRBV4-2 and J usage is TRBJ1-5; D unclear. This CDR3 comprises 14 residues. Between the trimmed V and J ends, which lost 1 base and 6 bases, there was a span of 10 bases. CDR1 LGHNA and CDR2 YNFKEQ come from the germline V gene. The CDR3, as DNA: TGTGCCAGCAGCCAAGGGGTGGAAAGTCAGCCCCAGCATTTT. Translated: CASSQGVESQPQHF.

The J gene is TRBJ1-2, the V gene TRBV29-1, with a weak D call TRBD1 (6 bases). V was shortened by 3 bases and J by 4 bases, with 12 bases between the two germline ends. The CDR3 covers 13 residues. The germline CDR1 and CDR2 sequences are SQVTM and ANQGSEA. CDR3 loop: CSVEEQGPYGYTF. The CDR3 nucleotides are TGCAGCGTTGAGGAACAGGGCCCCTATGGCTACACCTTC.

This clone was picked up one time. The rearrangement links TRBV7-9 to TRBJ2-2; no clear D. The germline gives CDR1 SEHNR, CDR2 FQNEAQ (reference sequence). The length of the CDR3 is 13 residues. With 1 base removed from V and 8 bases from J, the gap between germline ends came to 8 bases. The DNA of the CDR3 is TGTGCCAGCAGCTTAGGTTTAGCAGGGGAGCTGTTTTTT. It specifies CASSLGLAGELFF.